One and the same sample provided the 24 T cell receptor beta chains below, sequenced in a study of cytomegalovirus exposure and HLA in healthy donors. Both 60 Vbeta primers and 13 Jbeta primers went into the PCR. Using immunoSEQ multiplex PCR, the repertoire was profiled, and TCRdb retains in-frame clones only, with some absent. The sample lists 150,000 or so clones, around four fifths occurring once. Sequencing used PBMCs. All receptors come from a woman aged 25 to 39 in good health and CMV-seronegative.

In the case of this clone: One end of the junction varies from germline; a read error may be responsible. The chain recombines TRBV5-1 with TRBJ2-6, with 7 nucleotides matching TRBD1. Germline values: CDR1 SGHRS, CDR2 YFSETQ. The CDR3 spans 11 residues. The CDR3 reads CASSLADRVAF. CDR3 bases: TGCGCCAGCAGCTTGGCCGACAGGGTGGCTTTC.

This chain connects TRBV5-1 to TRBJ1-1; D remains unclear. Germline CDR1 is SGHRS and CDR2 is YFSETQ. Between the trimmed V and J ends, which lost 0 bases and 3 bases, there was a span of 9 bases. The CDR3 is 14 amino acids. The CDR3 region is CASSLGELYTEAFF. The DNA for the CDR3 is TGCGCCAGCAGCTTGGGGGAGCTTTACACTGAAGCTTTCTTT.

On this clone itself: Additional DNA sequences in this sample encode the identical CDR3. The V call is TRBV6-5, the J call TRBJ2-7, with a weak D call TRBD2 (6 bases). The CDR3 has 14 residues. V lost 6 bases, J lost 6 bases, and 18 bases lay in between. Germline V lookup: CDR1 MNHEY, CDR2 SVGAGI. CDR3 residues: CASSFGRGLGEQYF. In nucleotides, the CDR3 is TGTGCCAGCAGCTTCGGACGGGGACTTGGCGAGCAGTACTTC.

V gene TRBV19 combines with J gene TRBJ1-2, with D perhaps matching TRBD1 (6 bases). In germline, CDR1 is LNHDA, CDR2 SQIVND (reference sequence). This CDR3 has 13 amino acids. V lost 8 bases to trimming and J lost 4 bases, with 14 bases between them. The CDR3 DNA sequence: TGTGCCAGTGGGGTACAGGGACCCTATGGCTACACCTTC. Residues: CASGVQGPYGYTF. The variable domain in full, completed from reference TRBV19 and TRBJ1-2, reads DGGITQSPKYLFRKEGQNVTLSCEQNLNHDAMYWYRQDPGQGLRLIYYSQIVNDFQKGDIAEGYSVSREKKESFPLTVTSAQKNPTAFYLCASGVQGPYGYTFGSGTRLTVV.

This rearrangement joins TRBV28 to TRBJ1-6; possibly TRBD1 for D (5 bases). This CDR3 contains 16 residues. Trimming removed 4 bases from V and 0 bases from J, with 10 bases in between. Germline assignment: CDR1 MDHEN and CDR2 SYDVKM. This CDR3 reads CASSSGGRSYNSPLHF. Here the CDR3 DNA reads TGTGCCAGCAGTTCGGGGGGTCGCTCCTATAATTCACCCCTCCACTTT.

V is TRBV29-1 and J is TRBJ2-7, with TRBD1 matching 9 bases. Germline V gene sequence: CDR1 SQVTM, CDR2 ANQGSEA. V was pared by 4 bases and J by 6 bases, with 13 bases of the junction left unmatched. This CDR3 contains 15 residues. The DNA of the CDR3 is TGCAGCGTTGCTCCCACCGGGACAGGGAAGGTCGAGCAGTACTTC. This translates into CSVAPTGTGKVEQYF.

This clone came up once. The chain uses TRBV27 and TRBJ1-1, with TRBD1 matching over 9 bases. CDR1 MNHEY and CDR2 SMNVEV come from the germline V gene (reference sequence). The CDR3 extends over 15 amino acids. Germline trimming cut 5 bases from V and 3 bases from J; bases unmatched to any gene: 7. CDR3 region: CASSPWDRADTEAFF. The CDR3 bases are TGTGCCAGCAGTCCTTGGGACAGGGCGGACACTGAAGCTTTCTTT.

This clone was counted once. The chain couples TRBV2 to TRBJ2-1; no clear D gene. The CDR3 extends over 13 amino acids. Germline-derived CDR1 and CDR2 are SNHLY and FYNNEI. The V and J ends lost 6 bases and 3 bases respectively, with 9 bases between them. CDR3 coding DNA: TGTGCCAGCAGCCTGTACGGCTACAATGAGCAGTTCTTC. Amino acids: CASSLYGYNEQFF.

This clone was detected only a few times. The rearrangement uses TRBV4-2 and TRBJ1-1, with D perhaps matching TRBD1 (5 bases). V gave up 3 bases and J gave up 7 bases, with 12 bases separating them. CDR1 LGHNA and CDR2 YNFKEQ come from the germline V gene. The CDR3 has 13 residues. CDR3 bases: TGTGCCAGCAGCCAGCCGAGGGGAGGTGAAGCTTTCTTT. It is translated as CASSQPRGGEAFF.

V usage is TRBV18 and J usage is TRBJ2-5; D possibly corresponds to TRBD1 (6 bases). Germline V gene lookup returns CDR1 KGHSH and CDR2 LQKENI. The CDR3 has 14 residues. V shed 2 bases and J shed 4 bases, with 11 bases lying between them. DNA of the CDR3: TGTGCCAGCTCACCAGATACCAGGGGAGAGACCCAGTACTTC. Translated, it gives CASSPDTRGETQYF.

The gene calls are TRBV19 and TRBJ1-5, with D maybe TRBD1 (6 bases). The CDR3 is made up of 16 amino acids. V gave up 5 bases and J gave up 3 bases, with 17 bases separating them. Per germline, CDR1 LNHDA and CDR2 SQIVND (reference sequence). The chain's CDR3 is CASSPTSGHLNQPQHF. CDR3 coding DNA: TGTGCCAGTAGTCCGACCTCGGGACACCTCAATCAGCCCCAGCATTTT.

The rearrangement links TRBV5-6 to TRBJ1-2; 7 positions agree with TRBD1. Per the germline V gene, CDR1 is SGHDT and CDR2 is YYEEEE. This CDR3 contains 12 residues. V lost 9 bases to trimming and J lost 0 bases; unmatched junction nucleotides: 2. CDR3 loop: CATQGANYGYTF. The DNA of the CDR3 is TGTGCCACCCAGGGGGCTAACTATGGCTACACCTTC.

The rearrangement links TRBV30 to TRBJ1-1, with D possibly being TRBD1 (5 bases). V lost 3 bases and J 4 bases, leaving 12 bases between the germline ends. Per the germline V gene, CDR1 is GTSNPN and CDR2 is SVGIG (reference sequence). The CDR3 is made up of 13 amino acids. For the CDR3, the DNA is TGTGCCTGGAGGGGGGGTAGGGCCACTGAAGCTTTCTTT. Its translation: CAWRGGRATEAFF.

The J gene is TRBJ1-3, the V gene TRBV5-8; D is unresolved. The CDR3 consists of 15 residues. The V end lost 2 bases, the J end lost 7 bases, and 16 bases lay between the germline ends. CDR1 is SGHTS and CDR2 is YDEGEE in the germline V gene. CDR3 region: CASSLRGLLGNTIYF. In nucleotides, the CDR3 is TGTGCCAGCAGCTTACGAGGACTGCTCGGGAACACCATATATTTT.

The chain recombines TRBV5-4 with TRBJ2-7, with D possibly being TRBD2 (6 bases). CDR1 SGHNT and CDR2 YYREEE come from the germline V gene (reference sequence). The V end lost 2 bases, the J end lost 2 bases, and 11 bases lay between the germline ends. This CDR3 has 14 amino acids. Here the CDR3 DNA reads TGTGCCAGCAGCTTTGAAGGGACTGCCTACGAGCAGTACTTC. Its translation is CASSFEGTAYEQYF.

The table lists this clone with a count of one. The chain is built from TRBV2 and TRBJ2-3, with D hard to call. This CDR3 contains 12 residues. The germline V and J ends were trimmed by 3 bases and 5 bases, with 6 bases remaining between them. Germline assignment: CDR1 SNHLY and CDR2 FYNNEI. Here the CDR3 reads CASSDQLDTQYF. The CDR3 nucleotides are TGTGCCAGCAGTGACCAGTTAGATACGCAGTATTTT.

The V gene is TRBV5-6, the J gene TRBJ1-4; tentative D call: TRBD1 (5 bases). This CDR3 contains 14 residues. V lost 1 base to trimming and J lost 3 bases, with 7 bases between them. Germline V gives CDR1 SGHDT, CDR2 YYEEEE. For the CDR3, the DNA is TGTGCCAGCAGCTTGAAGACAGCTAATGAAAAACTGTTTTTT. Protein sequence: CASSLKTANEKLFF. Full variable domain (outside the CDR3, taken from reference TRBV5-6 and TRBJ1-4): DAGVTQSPTHLIKTRGQQVTLRCSPKSGHDTVSWYQQALGQGPQFIFQYYEEEERQRGNFPDRFSGHQFPNYSSELNVNALLLGDSALYLCASSLKTANEKLFFGSGTQLSVL.

The chain links TRBV7-3 to TRBJ2-2; 7 nucleotides align to TRBD2. Losses at the gene ends were 5 bases for V and 4 bases for J; bases not matched to a gene: 10. This CDR3 is built from 16 residues. CDR1 is SGHTA and CDR2 is FQGTGA in the germline V gene. The CDR3 here is CASSHIRGGSTGELFF. The CDR3 region has the DNA TGTGCCAGCAGCCATATTCGCGGGGGAAGCACCGGGGAGCTGTTTTTT.

V gene TRBV7-7 combines with J gene TRBJ2-5; D is perhaps TRBD2 (5 bases). Germline CDR1 reads SSHAT; CDR2 reads FNYEAQ (reference sequence). This CDR3 is built from 13 residues. The germline V and J ends were trimmed by 7 bases and 4 bases, with 13 bases remaining between them. The chain's CDR3 is CASTDPGRETQYF. CDR3 DNA: TGTGCCAGCACCGACCCGGGGAGAGAGACCCAGTACTTC.

The chain links TRBV30 to TRBJ1-4, with D perhaps TRBD1 (6 bases). Germline loops: CDR1 GTSNPN, CDR2 SVGIG (reference sequence). The CDR3 length is 12 residues. The ends were cut back, 3 bases at V and 7 bases at J, with 9 bases in the middle. CDR3 nucleotide sequence: TGTGCCTGGAGAGGGGGTGGTGAAAAACTGTTTTTT. This sequence encodes CAWRGGGEKLFF.

The genes are TRBV27 and TRBJ2-7; 8 nucleotides match TRBD2. V shed 2 bases, J shed 5 bases, and the junction held 11 bases outside the gene matches. The CDR3 is 16 amino acids. Germline-derived CDR1 and CDR2 are MNHEY and SMNVEV (reference sequence). The CDR3 coding sequence is TGTGCCAGCAGTTTAGAAGCGGGGGCCGCCGGGAACGAGCAGTACTTC. Its protein is CASSLEAGAAGNEQYF.

Turning to this clone: Within the sample, other DNA sequences also encode this same CDR3. The chain carries TRBV5-1 and TRBJ2-1; TRBD1 matches 7 bases. This CDR3 spans 13 amino acids. Germline V gene sequence: CDR1 SGHRS, CDR2 YFSETQ. V dropped 2 bases and J dropped 8; count of bases not matched to a gene: 4. The CDR3 is CASSLQGFDEQFF. In DNA, the CDR3 is TGCGCCAGCAGCTTACAGGGGTTTGATGAGCAGTTCTTC.

The CDR3, as DNA: TGTGCCAGCAGCTCCCCTAGGGGGGGGGAGTTTAACTATGGCTACACCTTC. As protein: CASSSPRGGEFNYGYTF. The chain combines TRBV7-2 with TRBJ1-2; D is possibly TRBD1 (6 bases). The CDR3 runs to 17 residues. Germline V lookup: CDR1 SGHTA, CDR2 FQGNSA. Trimming removed 4 bases from V and 1 base from J, with 19 bases in between.

The chain uses TRBV5-1 and TRBJ1-1; 8 positions match TRBD1. Unmatched junction bases numbered 4, after V lost 0 bases and J lost 6 bases. Germline V lookup: CDR1 SGHRS, CDR2 YFSETQ. This CDR3 is built from 14 residues. The CDR3 loop is CASSLAQGAAEAFF. As DNA, the CDR3 is TGCGCCAGCAGCTTGGCCCAGGGGGCGGCTGAAGCTTTCTTT.